This T cell receptor (beta chain) is drawn from a study of T cell repertoires in cytomegalovirus infection. The overall study: Public signatures in TCR beta pointed to CMV infection and matching HLA type.

Germline CDR1 and CDR2: SGHRS and YFSETQ. V was clipped by 0 bases and J by 7 bases; unmatched bases: 4. The CDR3 totals 14 residues. This clonotype was recorded a few times. Its target is not known. Via MiXCR, TCRdb re-called the reads, giving one row per CDR3 protein. The sample holds hundreds of thousands of distinct CDR3 sequences, less than 40% seen once. Findings of the study overall: CMV carriers with the relevant HLA were identified by cumulative public TCR beta family frequency. In two of eight donors, the top clonotype was HLA-C-restricted CMV-specific.

The sample comprised PBMCs. The receptor was isolated from a human donor in good health (CMV status not recorded). Some clones in this sample may be carry-over from other donors' samples. The chain carries TRBV5-1 and TRBJ1-5, with TRBD1 identical over 7 bases. CDR3 in amino acids: CASSLDGRGQPQHF. DNA for the CDR3: TGCGCCAGCAGCTTGGATGGCAGGGGGCAGCCCCAGCATTTT.